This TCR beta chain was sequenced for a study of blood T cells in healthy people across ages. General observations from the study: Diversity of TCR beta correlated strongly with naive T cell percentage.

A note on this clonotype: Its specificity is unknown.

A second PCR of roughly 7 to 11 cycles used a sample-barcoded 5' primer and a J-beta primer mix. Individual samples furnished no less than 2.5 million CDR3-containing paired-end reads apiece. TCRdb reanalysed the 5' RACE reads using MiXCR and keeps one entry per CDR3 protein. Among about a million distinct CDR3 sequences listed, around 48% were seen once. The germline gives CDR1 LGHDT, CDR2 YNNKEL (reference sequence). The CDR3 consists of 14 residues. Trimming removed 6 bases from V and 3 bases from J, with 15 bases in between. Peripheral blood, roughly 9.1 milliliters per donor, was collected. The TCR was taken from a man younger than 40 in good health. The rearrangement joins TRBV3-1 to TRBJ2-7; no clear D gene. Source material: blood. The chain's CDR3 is CASSLGFTNYEQYF. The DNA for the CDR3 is TGTGCCAGCAGTTTAGGTTTTACTAACTACGAGCAGTACTTC.